This TCR beta chain was sequenced for a study of blood T cell repertoires in COVID-19. Looking at the study overall: The samples span acute and convalescent COVID-19 from the United States, Italy and Spain. From T cells, B-cell-depleted T cells, or PBMCs came the material, which was cDNA or gDNA.

The CDR3 is 14 residues long. From germline, CDR1 is SGHVS and CDR2 FQNEAQ. Trimming pared 2 bases from V and 0 bases from J, leaving 5 bases between. Enrollment of patients from Seattle took place during active infection, with longitudinal follow-up. The repertoire was sequenced with immunoSEQ multiplex PCR; TCRdb's copy has only in-frame clones and lacks some. This sample yields about 310,000 clones, of which around 90% are seen a single time; around 1% belongs to the top ten. J is TRBJ1-5 and V is TRBV7-8; D uncertain. Sequences were obtained from peripheral blood. The source of this sequence is a woman aged 35 to 49 with COVID-19, enrolled during active disease. CDR3: CASSLYFSNQPQHF. CDR3 DNA: TGTGCCAGCAGCTTATATTTTAGCAATCAGCCCCAGCATTTT. Complete variable domain (other parts from reference TRBV7-8 and TRBJ1-5): GAGVSQSPRYKVAKRGQDVALRCDPISGHVSLFWYQQALGQGPEFLTYFQNEAQLDKSGLPSDRFFAERPEGSVSTLKIQRTQQEDSAVYLCASSLYFSNQPQHFGDGTRLSIL.